Sequencing of this TCR beta chain was carried out in a study of cytomegalovirus exposure and HLA in healthy donors. The repertoire was sequenced with immunoSEQ multiplex PCR; TCRdb's copy has only in-frame clones and lacks some. The repertoire holds under 100,000 clones, around 96% seen once, with approximately 1.4% in the top ten. The source of this sequence is a woman between 18 and 29 years old in good health and CMV-seronegative. The source material was PBMCs.

CDR3 nucleotides: TGTGCCAGCAGTGTGCCGGGACTACCGGAGCAGTACTTC. As protein: CASSVPGLPEQYF. The chain employs TRBV6-1 and TRBJ2-7; 7 nucleotides align to TRBD2. CDR1 and CDR2 from the germline V gene are MNHNS and SASEGT. V shed 4 bases and J 7 bases; nucleotides not matched to a gene: 7. CDR3 length: 13 residues.